Presented here are 15 T cell receptor beta chains from one specimen sequenced in a study of PD-L1 blockade in urothelial cancer (dated by TCRdb to about 2017). The library was prepared using the immunoSEQ multiplex PCR assay. The immuneACCESS repertoire file appears here via TCRdb, limited to in-frame rearrangements. These files lack a portion of the clones; in checked studies, under half of the deficit traces to unresolved V genes, and the cause of the others is not known. Across this sample there are 58,000 or so clones, with 85% to 90% seen only once. The top ten hold 2.5% to 3% of the sample. Sample: PBMCs, taken around atezolizumab (anti-PD-L1) treatment. The source is a man aged 50-60 years with urothelial cancer.

This clone showed up just once. The chain uses TRBV7-2 and TRBJ2-3; a weak D match, TRBD2 (6 bases). The CDR3 is made up of 14 amino acids. The V gene's germline CDR1 is SGHTA and CDR2 FQGNSA. V lost 5 bases to trimming and J lost 3 bases, with 12 bases between them. The CDR3 is CASSRRDLTDTQYF. As DNA, the CDR3 is TGTGCCAGCAGCCGACGGGACTTGACAGATACGCAGTATTTT.

V and J are TRBV2 and TRBJ2-3; 12 bases match TRBD2. Germline CDR1 SNHLY, CDR2 FYNNEI. This CDR3 is 16 amino acids long. After removal of 7 bases from V and 3 bases from J, the junction contained 8 bases not matched to a gene. The CDR3: CASIRSTSGRTDTQYF. The CDR3 DNA sequence: TGTGCCAGCATTAGATCGACTAGCGGGAGAACAGATACGCAGTATTTT. The entire variable domain, with the rest obtained from reference TRBV2 and TRBJ2-3, is as follows: EPEVTQTPSHQVTQMGQEVILRCVPISNHLYFYWYRQILGQKVEFLVSFYNNEISEKSEIFDDQFSVERPDGSNFTLKIRSTKLEDSAMYFCASIRSTSGRTDTQYFGPGTRLTVL.

The V gene is TRBV28, the J gene TRBJ2-7; no firm D call. The V end was cut by 3 bases, the J end by 5 bases, with 11 bases between. The germline gives CDR1 MDHEN, CDR2 SYDVKM. The CDR3 runs to 13 residues. CDR3 bases: TGTGCCAGCAGTTTGGCGGCTGGCAACGAGCAGTACTTC. It yields the protein CASSLAAGNEQYF.

This CDR3 reads CASSLARDSQETQYF. For the CDR3, the DNA is TGTGCCAGCAGTTTAGCCCGGGACAGCCAAGAGACCCAGTACTTC. This chain links TRBV28 with TRBJ2-5; the match to TRBD1 covers 7 bases. The CDR3 runs 15 residues. Germline CDR1 and CDR2: MDHEN and SYDVKM. Trimming removed 2 bases from V and 1 base from J; junction bases left unmatched: 4.

The chain uses TRBV9 and TRBJ2-5; TRBD2 agrees at 11 bases. Per germline, CDR1 SGDLS and CDR2 YYNGEE. The CDR3 spans 14 residues. Trimming took 3 bases from V and 5 from J; bases not matched to a gene: 3. CDR3 loop: CASSATSGSETQYF. CDR3 nucleotides: TGTGCCAGCAGCGCTACTAGCGGGAGTGAGACCCAGTACTTC.

The V call is TRBV5-1, the J call TRBJ1-1; 9 bases match TRBD1. This CDR3 spans 17 amino acids. Germline CDR1 reads SGHRS; CDR2 reads YFSETQ. Trimming removed 4 bases from V and 7 bases from J; junction bases left unmatched: 17. CDR3 protein: CASSRGQGPGPLSEAFF. The CDR3 DNA sequence: TGCGCCAGCAGCAGAGGACAGGGGCCGGGCCCCTTGAGTGAAGCTTTCTTT. Variable domain in full (rest from reference TRBV5-1 and TRBJ1-1): KAGVTQTPRYLIKTRGQQVTLSCSPISGHRSVSWYQQTPGQGLQFLFEYFSETQRNKGNFPGRFSGRQFSNSRSEMNVSTLELGDSALYLCASSRGQGPGPLSEAFFGQGTRLTVV.

The chain carries TRBV12-5 and TRBJ2-3; no reliable D call. Trimming shortened V by 1 base and J by 4 bases, and 9 bases separated the two germline ends. Germline V CDR1 and CDR2: LGHNT, FRNRAP. This CDR3 is 14 amino acids long. In DNA, the CDR3 is TGTGCTAGTGGTTTGGGACAAACTCCAGATACGCAGTATTTT. Protein product: CASGLGQTPDTQYF.

The rearrangement joins TRBV7-8 to TRBJ2-6; 10 nucleotides align to TRBD2. J gave up 2 bases and V 4 bases, and 17 bases lay outside the gene matches. The germline V gene encodes CDR1 SGHVS and CDR2 FQNEAQ. CDR3 size: 21 residues. The CDR3 loop reads CASSSSLSGRASPPGANVLTF. The DNA of the CDR3 is TGTGCCAGCAGCTCCTCCTTAAGCGGGAGGGCCAGTCCCCCTGGGGCCAACGTCCTGACTTTC.

The chain uses TRBV27 and TRBJ2-5; TRBD1 matches 9 bases. The CDR3 is 13 residues long. Unmatched junction bases numbered 4, after V lost 6 bases and J lost 5 bases. CDR1 and CDR2 from the germline V gene are MNHEY and SMNVEV (reference sequence). The CDR3 region is CASSLDRGETQYF. CDR3 in DNA: TGTGCCAGCAGCCTGGACAGGGGTGAGACCCAGTACTTC.

The rearrangement links TRBV5-1 to TRBJ1-1; 8 bases align to TRBD1. J was trimmed by 3 bases and V by 4 bases; bases with no gene match: 8. Germline values: CDR1 SGHRS, CDR2 YFSETQ. This CDR3 comprises 15 residues. CDR3 in amino acids: CASSLRQGFDTEAFF. The DNA for the CDR3 is TGCGCCAGCAGCCTGCGACAGGGGTTCGACACTGAAGCTTTCTTT.

The J gene is TRBJ2-7, the V gene TRBV7-3, with TRBD1 matching 11 bases. CDR3 length: 17 residues. The ends lost 3 bases at V and 0 bases at J; junction bases unmatched: 7. The germline V gene has CDR1 SGHTA and CDR2 FQGTGA. Written as DNA, the CDR3 is TGTGCCAGCAGCTTGGGGACAGGGGGATTTAGCTCCTACGAGCAGTACTTC. Its translation is CASSLGTGGFSSYEQYF.

CDR3: CASSPSGTSEQYF. The CDR3 nucleotides read TGTGCCAGCAGCCCTAGCGGGACTTCCGAGCAGTACTTC. This chain uses TRBV7-3 with TRBJ2-7; TRBD2 matches at 9 bases. Germline trimming cut 5 bases from V and 6 bases from J; bases unmatched to any gene: 5. Germline V gene lookup returns CDR1 SGHTA and CDR2 FQGTGA. CDR3 length: 13 amino acids.

This chain's CDR3 is CASNRDSSTDTQYF. The CDR3 bases are TGTGCCAGCAACCGGGACTCGAGCACAGATACGCAGTATTTT. The rearrangement uses TRBV2 and TRBJ2-3; D is perhaps TRBD2 (6 bases). Germline V CDR1 and CDR2: SNHLY, FYNNEI. The CDR3 runs 14 residues. V was cut by 7 bases and J by 0 bases, with 11 bases left in between.

With respect to this clone: The junction departs from germline at one end; a sequencing error may be responsible. The rearrangement joins TRBV7-7 to TRBJ2-5; 7 bases fit TRBD1. Germline V gives CDR1 SSHAT, CDR2 FNYEAQ (reference sequence). The CDR3 totals 14 residues. In DNA form, the CDR3 reads TGTGCTAGCAGCCAGACAGGGACCCAAGAGACCCAGTACTTC. Translated: CASSQTGTQETQYF. The full variable domain, its missing parts supplied by reference TRBV7-7 and TRBJ2-5, is GAGVSQSPRYKVTKRGQDVTLRCDPISSHATLYWYQQALGQGPEFLTYFNYEAQPDKSGLPSDRFSAERPEGSISTLTIQRTEQRDSAMYRCASSQTGTQETQYFGPGTRLLVL.

This chain joins TRBV5-6 and TRBJ2-3, with 11 bases identical to TRBD2. The CDR3 contains 15 residues. J was trimmed by 5 bases and V by 3 bases; bases with no gene match: 5. From germline, CDR1 is SGHDT and CDR2 YYEEEE. CDR3 in amino acids: CASSYGLAGRDTQYF. The CDR3 DNA sequence: TGTGCCAGCAGCTATGGACTAGCGGGCCGAGATACGCAGTATTTT.